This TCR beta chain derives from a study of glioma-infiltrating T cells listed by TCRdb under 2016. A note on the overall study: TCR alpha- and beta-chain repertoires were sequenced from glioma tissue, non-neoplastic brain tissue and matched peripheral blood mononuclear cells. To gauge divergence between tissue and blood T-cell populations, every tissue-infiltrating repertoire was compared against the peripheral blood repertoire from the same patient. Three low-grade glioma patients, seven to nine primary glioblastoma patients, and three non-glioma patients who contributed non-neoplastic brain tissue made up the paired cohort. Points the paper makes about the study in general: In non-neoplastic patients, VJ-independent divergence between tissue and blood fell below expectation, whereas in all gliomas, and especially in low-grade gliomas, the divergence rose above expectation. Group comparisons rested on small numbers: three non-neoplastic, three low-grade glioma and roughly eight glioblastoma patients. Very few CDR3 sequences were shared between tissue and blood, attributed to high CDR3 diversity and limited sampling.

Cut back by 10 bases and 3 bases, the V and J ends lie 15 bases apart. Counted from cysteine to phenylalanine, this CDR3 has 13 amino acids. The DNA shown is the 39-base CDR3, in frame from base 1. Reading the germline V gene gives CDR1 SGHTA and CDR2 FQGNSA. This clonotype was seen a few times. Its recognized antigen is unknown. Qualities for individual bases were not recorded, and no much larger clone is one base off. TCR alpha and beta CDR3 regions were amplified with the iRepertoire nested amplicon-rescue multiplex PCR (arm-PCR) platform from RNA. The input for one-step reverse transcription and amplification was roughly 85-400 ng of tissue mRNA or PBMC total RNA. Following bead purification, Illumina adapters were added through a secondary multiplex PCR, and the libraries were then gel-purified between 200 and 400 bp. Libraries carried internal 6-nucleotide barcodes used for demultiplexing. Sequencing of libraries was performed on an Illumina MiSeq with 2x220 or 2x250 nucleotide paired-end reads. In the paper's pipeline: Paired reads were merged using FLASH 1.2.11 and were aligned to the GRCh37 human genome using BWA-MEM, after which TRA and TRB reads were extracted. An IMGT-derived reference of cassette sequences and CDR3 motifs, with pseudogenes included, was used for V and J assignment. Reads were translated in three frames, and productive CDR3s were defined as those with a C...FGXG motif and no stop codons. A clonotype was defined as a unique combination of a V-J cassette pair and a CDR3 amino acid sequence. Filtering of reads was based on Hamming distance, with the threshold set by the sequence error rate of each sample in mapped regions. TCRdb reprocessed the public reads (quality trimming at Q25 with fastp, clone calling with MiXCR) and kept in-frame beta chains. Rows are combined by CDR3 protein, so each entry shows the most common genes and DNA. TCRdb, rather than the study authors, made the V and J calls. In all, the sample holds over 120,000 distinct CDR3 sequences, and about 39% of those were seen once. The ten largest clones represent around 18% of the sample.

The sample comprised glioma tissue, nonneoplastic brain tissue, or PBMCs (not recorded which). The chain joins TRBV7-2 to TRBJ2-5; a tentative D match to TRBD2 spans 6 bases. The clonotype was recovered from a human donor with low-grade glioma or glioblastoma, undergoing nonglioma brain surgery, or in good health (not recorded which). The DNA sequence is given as TGTGCCACAGCATTTGGGGGGAAAGAGACCCAGTACTTC. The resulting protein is CATAFGGKETQYF.